Sequencing of this T cell receptor beta chain was carried out in a study of graft-versus-host responses after intestinal transplantation. Study overall: Isolated intestinal, liver-intestinal, or multivisceral transplants had been given to the recipients. Overall study results and limits: Recipient marrow showed GvH clones, some seen first in ileum or blood.

As regards this clone: Its antigen is still unknown.

Profiling relied on immunoSEQ multiplex PCR, and the TCRdb table lists in-frame clones only, not all of them. This sample carries tens of thousands of clones, approximately 92% of them seen once, and the ten largest clones take around 1.2%. Here the sequenced sample was unstimulated CD8+ T cells sorted from spleen or lymph node cells, taken before transplant. The source of this sequence is a human donor who was the organ donor for an intestinal transplant.

The CDR3: CAIGLPSSYEQYF. The CDR3 nucleotides are TGTGCCATTGGACTACCCTCTTCCTACGAGCAGTACTTC. V is TRBV10-3 and J is TRBJ2-7; the D gene is possibly TRBD2 (6 bases). V lost 9 bases, J lost 1 base, and 13 bases lay in between. The CDR3 totals 13 residues. Looked up from germline, CDR1 is ENHRY and CDR2 is SYGVKD.